Listed below are T cell receptor beta chains from one sample, sequenced in a study of beta chain features in type 1 diabetes. The method was immunoSEQ multiplex PCR; TCRdb's version includes in-frame clones alone and lacks a portion of them. The table has hundreds of thousands of clones, 7.5% to 9% seen once; the top ten hold less than 0.45%. The source material was central memory CD4+ T cells from blood. These receptor sequences come from a woman under 30 in good health. The CDR3 runs from the conserved cysteine through the conserved F or W. D genes are given only for firm matches. Rows may omit the clone size; those that give it use once, few, many or a size class.

v_call,d_call,j_call,clone_size,cdr3_aa,cdr3_nt
TRBV28,-,TRBJ2-7,few,CASSVALSAYEQYF,TGTGCCAGCAGTGTCGCCTTATCCGCCTACGAGCAGTACTTC
TRBV10-3,-,TRBJ2-4,-,CASSVDYRNIQYF,TGTGCCAGCAGTGTTGACTATCGGAACATTCAGTACTTC
TRBV4-3,TRBD1,TRBJ2-2,few,CASSQHPDRGRGELFF,TGCGCCAGCAGCCAACACCCGGACAGGGGGCGAGGGGAGCTGTTTTTT
TRBV28,-,TRBJ2-3,few,CASSPGTRRTDTQYF,TGTGCCAGCAGCCCGGGGACGAGGAGGACAGATACGCAGTATTTT
TRBV7-2,TRBD2,TRBJ2-7,-,CASSLAVAGSYEQYF,TGTGCCAGCAGCTTAGCGGTAGCGGGTTCCTACGAGCAGTACTTC
TRBV28,TRBD1,TRBJ1-2,few,CASSYRDRAGYGYTF,TGTGCCAGCAGTTACCGGGACAGGGCAGGCTATGGCTACACCTTC
TRBV7-2,-,TRBJ2-1,-,CASSYVYNEQFF,TGTGCCAGCAGCTACGTCTACAATGAGCAGTTCTTC
TRBV5-4,TRBD2,TRBJ2-6,few,CASSPPGLAGSGANVLTF,TGTGCCAGCAGCCCCCCGGGACTAGCGGGATCTGGGGCCAACGTCCTGACTTTC
TRBV2,-,TRBJ2-7,few,CASSENAGTGSYEQYF,TGTGCCAGCAGTGAAAATGCCGGGACTGGCTCCTACGAGCAGTACTTC
TRBV7-3,-,TRBJ2-3,few,CASSLALATDTQYF,TGTGCCAGCAGCTTAGCTCTAGCTACAGATACGCAGTATTTT
TRBV5-4,-,TRBJ2-5,-,CASYKETEETQYF,TGTGCCAGCTACAAAGAAACCGAAGAGACCCAGTACTTC
TRBV29-1,-,TRBJ2-5,many,CSVQQETQYF,TGCAGCGTGCAACAAGAGACCCAGTACTTC
TRBV28,TRBD1,TRBJ2-6,-,CASSEGAGFSGANVLTF,TGTGCCAGCAGTGAGGGGGCTGGATTCTCTGGGGCCAACGTCCTGACTTTC
TRBV5-1,TRBD1,TRBJ1-2,few,CASSLGVRQGVGYTF,TGCGCCAGCAGCTTGGGCGTGAGACAGGGTGTTGGCTACACCTTC
TRBV7-9,-,TRBJ1-1,-,CASSILGGEAFF,TGTGCCAGCTCTATTCTCGGTGGTGAAGCTTTCTTT
TRBV28,-,TRBJ1-5,-,CASSLYTLGGAQHF,TGTGCCAGCAGTTTATACACTTTAGGTGGAGCCCAGCATTTT
TRBV7-9,TRBD1,TRBJ2-5,few,CASSPWDRGYF,TGTGCCAGCAGCCCGTGGGACAGAGGGTACTTC
TRBV9,TRBD2,TRBJ2-1,once,CASSVVGAGLAPIYNEQFF,TGTGCCAGCAGCGTAGTAGGTGCTGGACTAGCTCCAATCTACAATGAGCAGTTCTTC
TRBV11-1,-,TRBJ2-1,many,CASSLNPGSYNEQFF,TGTGCCAGCAGCTTAAATCCTGGCTCCTACAATGAGCAGTTCTTC
TRBV20-1,TRBD1,TRBJ2-5,few,CRTGPVGTQYF,TGCAGGACAGGGCCGGTGGGGACCCAGTACTTC
TRBV7-2,-,TRBJ2-3,few,CASSLVYTDTQYF,TGTGCCAGCAGCTTAGTTTATACAGATACGCAGTATTTT
TRBV28,TRBD1,TRBJ2-1,few,CASSQDRGYNEQFF,TGTGCCAGCAGTCAGGACAGGGGCTACAATGAGCAGTTCTTC
TRBV4-3,-,TRBJ2-1,many,CASSQVYGVRNEQFF,TGCGCCAGCAGCCAAGTATACGGTGTCCGAAATGAGCAGTTCTTC
TRBV29-1,-,TRBJ2-5,-,CSVAGQNGKETQYF,TGCAGCGTTGCCGGTCAGAACGGTAAAGAGACCCAGTACTTC
TRBV7-2,-,TRBJ1-2,few,CASSLEGKNYGYTF,TGTGCCAGCAGCTTAGAGGGTAAAAATTATGGCTACACCTTC
TRBV2,TRBD2,TRBJ2-1,-,CASSDQGGAYNEQFF,TGTGCCAGCAGTGATCAGGGAGGGGCCTACAATGAGCAGTTCTTC
TRBV5-6,TRBD2,TRBJ2-7,few,CASSHWTSSYEQYF,TGTGCCAGCAGCCACTGGACTAGTTCCTACGAGCAGTACTTC
TRBV2,-,TRBJ2-7,-,CASSEQDVPYEQYF,TGTGCCAGCAGTGAGCAGGACGTTCCCTACGAGCAGTACTTC
TRBV19,-,TRBJ1-2,-,CASSIGGQALGYTF,TGTGCCAGTAGTATAGGAGGGCAGGCCCTTGGCTACACCTTC
TRBV18,-,TRBJ2-1,few,CASSRVRGPREQFF,TGTGCCAGCTCGCGGGTGAGGGGCCCGAGGGAGCAGTTCTTC
TRBV10-3,TRBD1,TRBJ2-1,many,CASRGTGGYNEQFF,TGTGCCTCAAGGGGGACAGGGGGTTACAATGAGCAGTTCTTC
TRBV10-3,-,TRBJ1-3,many,CALSEPGGNTIYF,TGTGCCCTCTCTGAGCCGGGAGGAAACACCATATATTTT
TRBV20-1,-,TRBJ2-5,few,CSMWKETQYF,TGCAGTATGTGGAAAGAGACCCAGTACTTC
TRBV7-2,TRBD2,TRBJ2-3,few,CASSWGLAGDTQYF,TGTGCCAGCAGCTGGGGACTAGCGGGAGATACGCAGTATTTT
TRBV6-1,TRBD2,TRBJ2-5,few,CASNPGLAGMETQYF,TGTGCCAGCAACCCGGGACTAGCGGGAATGGAGACCCAGTACTTC
TRBV5-1,-,TRBJ2-2,few,CASSSSVRANTGELFF,TGCGCCAGCAGCTCATCCGTACGAGCGAACACCGGGGAGCTGTTTTTT